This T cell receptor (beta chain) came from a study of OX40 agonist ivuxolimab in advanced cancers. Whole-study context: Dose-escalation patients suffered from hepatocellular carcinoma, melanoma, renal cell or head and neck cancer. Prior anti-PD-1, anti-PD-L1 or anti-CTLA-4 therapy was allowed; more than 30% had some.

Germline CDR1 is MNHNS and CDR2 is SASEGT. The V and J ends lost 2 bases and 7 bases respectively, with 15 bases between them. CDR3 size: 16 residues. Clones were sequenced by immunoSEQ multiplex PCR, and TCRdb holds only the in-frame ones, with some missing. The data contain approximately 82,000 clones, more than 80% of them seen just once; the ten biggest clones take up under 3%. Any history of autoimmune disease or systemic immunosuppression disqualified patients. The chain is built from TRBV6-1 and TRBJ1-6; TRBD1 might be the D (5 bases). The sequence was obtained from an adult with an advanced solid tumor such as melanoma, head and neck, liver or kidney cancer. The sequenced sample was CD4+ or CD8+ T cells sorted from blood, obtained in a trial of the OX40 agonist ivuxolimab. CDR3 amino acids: CASSETGGVFNSPLHF. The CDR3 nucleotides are TGTGCCAGCAGTGAAACAGGCGGAGTATTCAATTCACCCCTCCACTTT.